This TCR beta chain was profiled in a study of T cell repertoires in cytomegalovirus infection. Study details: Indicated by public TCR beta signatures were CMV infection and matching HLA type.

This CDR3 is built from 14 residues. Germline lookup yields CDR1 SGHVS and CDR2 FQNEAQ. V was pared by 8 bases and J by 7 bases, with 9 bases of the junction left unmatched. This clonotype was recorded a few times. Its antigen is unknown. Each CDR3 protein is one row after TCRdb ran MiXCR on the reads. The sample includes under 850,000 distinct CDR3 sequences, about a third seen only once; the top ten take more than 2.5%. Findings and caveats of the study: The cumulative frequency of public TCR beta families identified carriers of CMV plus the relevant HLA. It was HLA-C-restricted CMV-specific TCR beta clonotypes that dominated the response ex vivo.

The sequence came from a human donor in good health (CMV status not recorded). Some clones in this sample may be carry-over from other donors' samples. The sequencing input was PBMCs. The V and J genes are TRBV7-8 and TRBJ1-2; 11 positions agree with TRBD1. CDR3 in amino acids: CASRAGTGGFGYTF. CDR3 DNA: TGTGCCAGCCGCGCGGGGACAGGGGGTTTTGGCTACACCTTC.